Listed below are T cell receptor beta chains from one sample, sequenced in a study of PD-L1 blockade in urothelial cancer. Assay: immunoSEQ multiplex PCR; the TCRdb copy retains only in-frame clones and omits some. The sample includes tens of thousands of clones, 81% of them seen just once. This specimen consisted of PBMCs, obtained around atezolizumab (anti-PD-L1) treatment. These receptor sequences come from a man in his 70s with urothelial cancer. Each CDR3 is given with its conserved first and last residue. A D gene is named only where the DNA matches it firmly. Size values are once, few and many counts, or a class for expanded clones, and some rows have none.

D gene,V gene,J gene,clone size,CDR3 DNA,CDR3 protein
TRBD1,TRBV29-1,TRBJ2-7,NA,TGCAGCGTTGTAGGGACAGGGGGCGAGCAGTACTTC,CSVVGTGGEQYF
NA,TRBV11-2,TRBJ1-4,NA,TGTGCCAGCAGCTTATTCGGGGGGGAAAAACTGTTTTTT,CASSLFGGEKLFF
NA,TRBV11-3,TRBJ2-1,NA,TGTGCCAGCAGCGTGGGGCGTGGACCGTACAATGAGCAGTTCTTC,CASSVGRGPYNEQFF
NA,TRBV10-1,TRBJ1-2,NA,TGCGCCAGCAGTGCGGGGGTTAACTATGGCTACACCTTC,CASSAGVNYGYTF
TRBD1,TRBV7-2,TRBJ2-5,NA,TGTGCCAGCAGCTTACCTCGACAGGGGGCCGCAGAGACCCAGTACTTC,CASSLPRQGAAETQYF
TRBD1,TRBV18,TRBJ2-7,few,TGTGCCAGCTCACCACCGCGGGGACAGGGCTCCGAGCAGTACTTC,CASSPPRGQGSEQYF
NA,TRBV5-1,TRBJ2-5,NA,TGCGCCAGCAGCTTCACTAGTCCCCAAGAGACCCAGTACTTC,CASSFTSPQETQYF
NA,TRBV7-8,TRBJ1-5,NA,TGTGCCAGCAGCTTAGTGGAGGGTATAAGGAATCAGCCCCAGCATTTT,CASSLVEGIRNQPQHF
TRBD2,TRBV5-8,TRBJ2-1,NA,TGTGCCAGCAGCTTGATAGCGGGAGAGTCCTACAATGAGCAGTTCTTC,CASSLIAGESYNEQFF
TRBD2,TRBV4-1,TRBJ2-1,NA,TGCGCCAGCAGCCAAGGTCCTAGCGGGAGCTCCTACAATGAGCAGTTCTTC,CASSQGPSGSSYNEQFF
TRBD1,TRBV9,TRBJ1-5,NA,TGTGCCAGCAGCGTAGGGGGACAGCTCAATCAGCCCCAGCATTTT,CASSVGGQLNQPQHF
NA,TRBV28,TRBJ2-3,NA,TGTGCCAGCACCCGACATAGTGCTAGCACAGATACACAGTATTTT,CASTRHSASTDTQYF
NA,TRBV14,TRBJ1-1,NA,TGTGCCAGCAGCCAGTGGACAGCTATGAACACTGAAGCTTTCTTT,CASSQWTAMNTEAFF
TRBD2,TRBV5-6,TRBJ2-1,NA,TGTGCCAGCAGCTTGGAAGGCGGTCAGGGACTAGCGGGAGACAATGAGCAGTTCTTC,CASSLEGGQGLAGDNEQFF
TRBD1,TRBV5-1,TRBJ2-5,few,TGCGCCAGCAGCTGGATGGGACAGACGTACCAAGAGACCCAGTACTTC,CASSWMGQTYQETQYF
NA,TRBV29-1,TRBJ2-2,few,TGCAGCGTTGTCGACACCGGGGAGCTGTTTTTT,CSVVDTGELFF
NA,TRBV11-3,TRBJ1-1,NA,TGTGCCAGCAGCTTACACCGGGCCGCCGGGAGCACTGAAGCTTTCTTT,CASSLHRAAGSTEAFF
NA,TRBV15,TRBJ1-4,NA,TGTGCCACCAGCAGAGATGGGGGCCCTAATGAAAAACTGTTTTTT,CATSRDGGPNEKLFF
NA,TRBV29-1,TRBJ1-5,NA,TGCAGCGTGCAGGGTTACAATCAGCCCCAGCATTTT,CSVQGYNQPQHF
TRBD1,TRBV28,TRBJ2-7,NA,TGTGCCAGCAACTCTCGGACAGGGGCTCACGAGCAGTACTTC,CASNSRTGAHEQYF
TRBD2,TRBV5-5,TRBJ2-7,NA,TGTGCCAGCAGCTTGGGACGGGAGGGCGAGCAGTACTTC,CASSLGREGEQYF
NA,TRBV7-3,TRBJ2-7,NA,TGTGCCAGCAGCGCGGGGACCTCCTACGAGCAGTACTTC,CASSAGTSYEQYF
TRBD1,TRBV19,TRBJ2-1,NA,TGTGCCAGTAGCATCGACAGGGGAAAAGGCAATGAGCAGTTCTTC,CASSIDRGKGNEQFF
NA,TRBV7-2,TRBJ2-1,NA,TGTGCCAGCAGCTTAGACGTAGCGTCGGCCTACAATGAGCAGTTCTTC,CASSLDVASAYNEQFF
NA,TRBV14,TRBJ1-1,few,TGTGCCAGCAGCACAGCAGGGCGGACTGAAGCTTTCTTT,CASSTAGRTEAFF
NA,TRBV7-9,TRBJ1-1,NA,TGTGCCAGCAGCTTAGGACAGGTGAACACTGAAGCTTTCTTT,CASSLGQVNTEAFF
NA,TRBV19,TRBJ1-1,few,TGTGCCAGCTCCGGGACACAGAACACTGAAGCTTTCTTT,CASSGTQNTEAFF
TRBD1,TRBV2,TRBJ1-2,once,TGTGCCAGCAGTGGACGTCCGGGACAGCGATATGGCTACACCTTC,CASSGRPGQRYGYTF
NA,TRBV18,TRBJ1-1,few,TGTGCCAGCTCACCCTCGATCGGGGAAGCTTTCTTT,CASSPSIGEAFF
NA,TRBV7-7,TRBJ1-1,NA,TGTGCTAGCAGCCCTTCGGACGGAGGTACTGAAGCTTTCTTT,CASSPSDGGTEAFF
TRBD1,TRBV28,TRBJ2-7,once,TGTGCCAGCAGGACCTTGGGACAGGGGGCTAACTACGAGCAGTACTTC,CASRTLGQGANYEQYF
NA,TRBV4-3,TRBJ2-3,NA,TGCGCCAGCAGCCATTTTTCCGGGGGAGGGGGGGATACGCAGTATTTT,CASSHFSGGGGDTQYF
NA,TRBV5-4,TRBJ1-2,NA,TGTGCCAGCAGCCCGGGGGGGGGAACTAACTATGGCTACACCTTC,CASSPGGGTNYGYTF
NA,TRBV7-2,TRBJ2-2,NA,TGTGCCAGCAGCCGGTCGAACACCGGGGAGCTGTTTTTT,CASSRSNTGELFF
NA,TRBV27,TRBJ2-2,NA,TGTGCCAGCAGACAAACTTGGGGAGGTGGCGGGGAGCTGTTTTTT,CASRQTWGGGGELFF
NA,TRBV4-2,TRBJ1-2,NA,TGTGCCAGCAGCCAAGGTCGAGGGACTAACTATGGCTACACCTTC,CASSQGRGTNYGYTF
TRBD1,TRBV4-2,TRBJ2-7,once,TGTGCCAGCAGTCCGGACAGGGTCTACGAGCAGTACTTC,CASSPDRVYEQYF
TRBD1,TRBV5-1,TRBJ1-5,NA,TGCGCCAGCAGCCCTACGCTCCGACAGGGGAGCAATCAGCCCCAGCATTTT,CASSPTLRQGSNQPQHF
NA,TRBV7-3,TRBJ2-3,NA,TGTGCCAGCAGCATAATGGGCCATAGCACAGATACGCAGTATTTT,CASSIMGHSTDTQYF
NA,TRBV28,TRBJ2-7,NA,TGTGCCAGCAGTTTCCCCTCCAGGGACGAGCAGTACTTC,CASSFPSRDEQYF
TRBD2,TRBV28,TRBJ2-3,NA,TGTGCCAGCAGTTTATCTAGCGGGAAAGATACGCAGTATTTT,CASSLSSGKDTQYF
NA,TRBV7-9,TRBJ2-1,NA,TGTGCCAGCAGCCCCCCCCAACGGGAGTACTACAATGAGCAGTTCTTC,CASSPPQREYYNEQFF
NA,TRBV28,TRBJ1-6,NA,TGTGCCAGCAGTTTGGAGGGCCCCTCTCACTTT,CASSLEGPSHF
NA,TRBV5-1,TRBJ2-7,NA,TGCGCCAGCAGCTTACAGCCCGGAGGGCTCGGCGAGCAGTACTTC,CASSLQPGGLGEQYF
NA,TRBV2,TRBJ2-7,once,TGTGCCAGCGGGGGATTGGGGGCAACCTACGAGCAGTACTTC,CASGGLGATYEQYF
NA,TRBV4-2,TRBJ2-2,few,TGTGCCAGCAGCCAAGAAGGGACTCTCGCGAACACCGGGGAGCTGTTTTTT,CASSQEGTLANTGELFF
TRBD2,TRBV9,TRBJ2-3,NA,TGTGCCAGCAGCGTAGAGGTAGCGGGGGATACAGATACGCAGTATTTT,CASSVEVAGDTDTQYF
TRBD1,TRBV6-6,TRBJ1-5,NA,TGTGCCAGCAGCTTGGGACAGGGTGAGAGTCAGCCCCAGCATTTT,CASSLGQGESQPQHF
TRBD1,TRBV27,TRBJ1-1,NA,TGTGCCAGCAGTATTACAGGGGTTTACCCTGGCACTGAAGCTTTCTTT,CASSITGVYPGTEAFF
NA,TRBV5-1,TRBJ2-2,NA,TGCGCCAGCAGCTCGGACAGCTACACCGGGGAGCTGTTTTTT,CASSSDSYTGELFF
NA,TRBV19,TRBJ2-7,few,TGTGCCAGTAGTATAGATAACAGCCTCTACGAGCAGTACTTC,CASSIDNSLYEQYF
NA,TRBV2,TRBJ1-1,NA,TGTGCCAGCAGTGAAGGCCAGACAGTGAACACTGAAGCTTTCTTT,CASSEGQTVNTEAFF
TRBD1,TRBV7-2,TRBJ2-3,NA,TGTGCCAGCAACCGGGACAGCAGCACAGATACGCAGTATTTT,CASNRDSSTDTQYF
TRBD2,TRBV25-1,TRBJ2-3,NA,TGTGCCAGCAGTCGATCTAGCGGGAGAAGAGATACGCAGTATTTT,CASSRSSGRRDTQYF
TRBD2,TRBV9,TRBJ2-3,NA,TGTGCCAGCAGCGTAGACTGGGGGCTAGCGGGAGTTCAGGATACGCAGTATTTT,CASSVDWGLAGVQDTQYF
NA,TRBV4-1,TRBJ1-2,NA,TGCGCCAGCAGCCAAGGGACAGCAACATACTATGGCTACACCTTC,CASSQGTATYYGYTF
TRBD1,TRBV10-3,TRBJ1-2,NA,TGTGCCATCAGTGACGGGACAGGGGTCGTTGGCTACACCTTC,CAISDGTGVVGYTF